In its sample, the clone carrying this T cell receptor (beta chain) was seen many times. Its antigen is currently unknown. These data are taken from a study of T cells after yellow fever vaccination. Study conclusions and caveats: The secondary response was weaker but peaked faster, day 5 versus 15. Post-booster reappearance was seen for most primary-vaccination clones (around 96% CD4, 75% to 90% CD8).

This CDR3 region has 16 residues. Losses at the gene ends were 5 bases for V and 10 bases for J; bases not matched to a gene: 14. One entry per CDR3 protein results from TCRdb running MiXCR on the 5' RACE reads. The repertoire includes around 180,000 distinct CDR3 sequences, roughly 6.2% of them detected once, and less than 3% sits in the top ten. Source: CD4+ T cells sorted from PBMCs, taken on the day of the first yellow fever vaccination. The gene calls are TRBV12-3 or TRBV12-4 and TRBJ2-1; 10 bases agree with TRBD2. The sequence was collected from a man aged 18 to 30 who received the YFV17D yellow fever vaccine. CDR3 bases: TGTGCCAGCAGTCCATTCGGGAGCGGGGGGGCGCAGGAGCAGTTCTTC. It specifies CASSPFGSGGAQEQFF.